Each of the 16 T cell receptor beta chains below was sequenced from the same sample in a study of cytomegalovirus exposure and HLA in healthy donors (dated by TCRdb to about 2017). Receptor libraries were prepared by the immunoSEQ multiplex PCR assay. The source is immuneACCESS, and TCRdb retained only in-frame sequences with V and J called. Part of the clones is not carried over; for the studies checked, unresolved V genes explain less than half of this, and the remainder is unexplained. This sample has about 130,000 clones in its table, and 75% to 90% of those were observed once. Around 9% of the sample lies in the top ten. The specimen sequenced was PBMCs. The source of these receptors is a woman under 30 in good health and CMV-seropositive.

This clone was seen a handful of times. The V gene is TRBV19, the J gene TRBJ1-1, with D uncertain. Germline loops: CDR1 LNHDA, CDR2 SQIVND (reference sequence). The CDR3 loop spans 11 amino acids. Trimming removed 8 bases at V and 1 base at J, with 5 bases between. CDR3 region: CASGGNTEAFF. The CDR3, as DNA: TGTGCCAGTGGAGGGAACACTGAAGCTTTCTTT.

This chain uses TRBV7-2 with TRBJ2-1; the D gene is possibly TRBD1 (6 bases). The CDR3 covers 14 residues. V lost 10 bases to trimming and J lost 8 bases, with 21 bases between them. The germline CDR1 and CDR2 sequences are SGHTA and FQGNSA. CDR3 nucleotides: TGTGCCACTACCCTCCCGGTGCAGGGGCATGAGCAGTTCTTC. As protein: CATTLPVQGHEQFF.

A note on this clone: The identical CDR3 is also encoded by other nucleotide sequences in the sample. The chain uses TRBV9 and TRBJ1-3; D is ambiguous. This CDR3 comprises 15 residues. The germline V gene has CDR1 SGDLS and CDR2 YYNGEE. V was clipped by 0 bases and J by 1 base, with 8 bases between them. CDR3 sequence (DNA): TGTGCCAGCAGCGTAGGAGGTGGATCTGGAAACACCATATATTTT. Translated: CASSVGGGSGNTIYF.

This clone was recorded a few times. The CDR3 sequence: CASSQTRVYGYTF. DNA for the CDR3: TGTGCCAGCAGTCAAACCAGGGTCTATGGCTACACCTTC. V and J are TRBV6-1 and TRBJ1-2; weak D call: TRBD1 (5 bases). Trimming stripped 5 bases from V and 4 bases from J, with 11 bases between. In germline, CDR1 is MNHNS, CDR2 SASEGT. This CDR3 comprises 13 residues.

As to this clone: Relative to the germline gene, one junction end is altered; a read error may explain this. The V call is TRBV6-1, the J call TRBJ1-6; D perhaps matches TRBD1 (5 bases). The CDR3 contains 18 residues. Germline assignment: CDR1 MNHNS and CDR2 SASEGT. The CDR3 DNA follows: TGTGCCAGCAGCGAAGGGCTACCGACAGAGACAAGAAATTCACCCCTCCACTTT. The encoded protein is CASSEGLPTETRNSPLHF.

The chain joins TRBV7-9 to TRBJ1-1; D might be TRBD1 (6 bases). Germline CDR1 is SEHNR and CDR2 is FQNEAQ (reference sequence). Between the trimmed V and J ends, which lost 6 bases and 0 bases, there was a span of 11 bases. This CDR3 comprises 14 residues. The CDR3 DNA reads as TGTGCCAGCAGATTCGACAGGCTGAACACTGAAGCTTTCTTT. Its protein is CASRFDRLNTEAFF.

The sample holds a few counts of this clone. The J gene is TRBJ1-4, the V gene TRBV7-9, with TRBD1 matching 8 bases. V shed 3 bases, J shed 8 bases, and the junction held 2 bases outside the gene matches. Germline V gene data show CDR1 as SEHNR and CDR2 as FQNEAQ (reference sequence). The CDR3 has 13 residues. The CDR3 reads CASSLGTGEKLFF. The DNA for the CDR3 is TGTGCCAGCAGCTTGGGGACAGGAGAAAAACTGTTTTTT.

The rearrangement joins TRBV4-1 to TRBJ2-1, with unresolved D. Germline lookup yields CDR1 MGHRA and CDR2 YSYEKL. V gave up 0 bases and J gave up 10 bases, with 4 bases separating them. This CDR3 contains 11 residues. CDR3 coding DNA: TGCGCCAGCAGCCAAGACAGAGAGCAGTTCTTC. Its protein product is CASSQDREQFF.

This chain connects TRBV4-1 to TRBJ1-3, with D uncertain. CDR3 size: 15 residues. Germline loops: CDR1 MGHRA, CDR2 YSYEKL. The germline V and J ends were trimmed by 2 bases and 2 bases, with 10 bases remaining between them. CDR3 coding DNA: TGCGCCAGCAGCCAACTCCAGGTGCCTGGAAACACCATATATTTT. It translates to CASSQLQVPGNTIYF.

The rearrangement uses TRBV9 and TRBJ2-2; D possibly corresponds to TRBD2 (6 bases). CDR3 length: 15 residues. Trimming removed 3 bases at V and 2 bases at J, with 11 bases between. Germline lookup yields CDR1 SGDLS and CDR2 YYNGEE. The CDR3 nucleotides are TGTGCCAGCAGCGAAGGCGGGAAAAACACCGGGGAGCTGTTTTTT. Encoded protein: CASSEGGKNTGELFF. Using reference TRBV9 and TRBJ2-2 for the parts outside the CDR3, the full variable domain is DSGVTQTPKHLITATGQRVTLRCSPRSGDLSVYWYQQSLDQGLQFLIQYYNGEERAKGNILERFSAQQFPDLHSELNLSSLELGDSALYFCASSEGGKNTGELFFGEGSRLTVL.

The gene calls are TRBV6-1 and TRBJ2-7, with D maybe TRBD2 (6 bases). The germline V gene has CDR1 MNHNS and CDR2 SASEGT. Trimming pared 4 bases from V and 2 bases from J, leaving 12 bases between. This CDR3 comprises 14 residues. The CDR3 nucleotides are TGTGCCAGCAGTGCGGGGGTGACGCCCTACGAGCAGTACTTC. Translating it yields CASSAGVTPYEQYF.

V and J are TRBV28 and TRBJ1-2, with TRBD1 matching over 7 bases. Trimming at V came to 2 bases and at J to 8 bases, leaving 8 bases not matched to a gene. This CDR3 spans 14 amino acids. CDR1 MDHEN and CDR2 SYDVKM come from the germline V gene. The DNA for the CDR3 is TGTGCCAGCAGTTTAGGGGCAGGGGGAAGGGGCTACACCTTC. Translation: CASSLGAGGRGYTF.

The chain combines TRBV6-5 with TRBJ1-4; unclear D gene. CDR3 length equals 15 residues. Deletions cut 2 bases from V and 8 bases from J, with 15 bases between. Looked up from germline, CDR1 is MNHEY and CDR2 is SVGAGI. This chain's CDR3 is CASSYDGGGLEKLFF. In DNA, the CDR3 is TGTGCCAGCAGTTACGACGGCGGAGGCCTGGAAAAACTGTTTTTT.

The CDR3 sequence: CASSQDRGSSYEQYF. DNA for the CDR3: TGCGCCAGCAGCCAGGACAGGGGGAGCTCCTACGAGCAGTACTTC. The chain joins TRBV4-1 to TRBJ2-7; TRBD1 matches at 10 bases. The trim removed 3 bases at V and 0 bases at J, leaving 2 bases unmatched. The CDR3 length is 15 residues. CDR1 and CDR2 from the germline V gene are MGHRA and YSYEKL.

This clone appeared once. J is TRBJ1-5 and V is TRBV4-2; D is undetermined. The V end was cut by 3 bases, the J end by 4 bases, with 10 bases between. Germline lookup yields CDR1 LGHNA and CDR2 YNFKEQ. This CDR3 is built from 14 residues. CDR3: CASSQGLSNQPQHF. CDR3 nucleotide sequence: TGTGCCAGCAGCCAGGGCCTTTCTAATCAGCCCCAGCATTTT.

This chain joins TRBV2 and TRBJ2-1, with 9 bases matching TRBD2. The CDR3 loop spans 14 amino acids. Trimming took 7 bases from V and 8 from J; bases not matched to a gene: 9. Germline V lookup: CDR1 SNHLY, CDR2 FYNNEI. The CDR3 DNA is TGTGCCAGCAAGCCTAGCGGGGAGTATGATGAGCAGTTCTTC. Encoded protein: CASKPSGEYDEQFF.